This record concerns one T cell receptor (beta chain) sequence. V lost 6 bases and J 8 bases, leaving 19 bases between the germline ends. The germline gives CDR1 SQVTM, CDR2 ANQGSEA. The CDR3 runs 13 residues. The data were taken from a study of blood T cells in healthy people across ages. Total RNA extraction produced at least 6 micrograms (per sample) for the study. A second PCR, run for about 6 to 11 cycles, used a sample-barcoded 5' primer plus a J-beta primer mix. Each CDR3 protein gets one entry after TCRdb re-called the 5' RACE reads with MiXCR. The sample holds around 820,000 distinct CDR3 sequences, 20% to 25% seen once. This sample was also put to use in a study of T cells of mothers and their children. Turning to that study: Donors were a few healthy Caucasian mothers and their six children. Over 9.5 million reads per mother and roughly 3 million per child were obtained.

This TCR derives from a boy aged 5-17 years in good health. Material: blood. This rearrangement joins TRBV29-1 to TRBJ1-2, with D possibly being TRBD1 (6 bases). CDR3: CSVPSSGGQGYTF. The CDR3 coding sequence is TGCAGCGTCCCTTCAAGCGGGGGGCAAGGCTACACCTTC.